This TCR beta chain was recovered during a study of blood T cell repertoires in COVID-19. This clone has more than one count but fewer than ten. Only in-frame clones appear in the TCRdb table, and some are missing; sequencing was by immunoSEQ multiplex PCR. The sample has around 400,000 clones, 70% to 90% seen once. V lost 5 bases and J lost 8; bases outside the gene matches: 2. The CDR3 contains 14 residues. CDR1 is LNHNV, CDR2 YYDKDF, per germline (reference sequence). The clonotype comes from a woman aged 18-35 years who had been exposed to COVID-19. This rearrangement joins TRBV15 to TRBJ1-6; TRBD1 agrees at 11 bases. The sequenced sample was PBMCs or T cells enriched from blood (not recorded which). Written as DNA, the CDR3 is TGTGCCACCAGCGGACAGGGGGCCGATTCACCCCTCCACTTT. This sequence encodes CATSGQGADSPLHF.